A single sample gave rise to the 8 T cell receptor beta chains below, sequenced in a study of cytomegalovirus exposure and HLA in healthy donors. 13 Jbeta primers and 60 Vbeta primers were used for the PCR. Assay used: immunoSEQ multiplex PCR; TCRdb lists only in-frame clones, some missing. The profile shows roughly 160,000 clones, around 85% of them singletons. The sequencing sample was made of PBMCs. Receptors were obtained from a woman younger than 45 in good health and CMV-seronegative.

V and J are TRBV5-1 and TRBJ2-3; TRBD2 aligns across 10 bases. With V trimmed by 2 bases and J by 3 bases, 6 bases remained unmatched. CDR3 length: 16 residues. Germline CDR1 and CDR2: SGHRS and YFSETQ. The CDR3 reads CASSFNPSGGTDTQYF. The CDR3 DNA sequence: TGCGCCAGCAGCTTTAATCCTAGCGGGGGTACAGATACGCAGTATTTT.

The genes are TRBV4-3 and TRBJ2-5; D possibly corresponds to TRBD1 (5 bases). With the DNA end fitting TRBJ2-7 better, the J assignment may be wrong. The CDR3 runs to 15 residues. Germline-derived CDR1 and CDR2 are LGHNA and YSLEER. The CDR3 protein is CASSQGLTETYEQYF. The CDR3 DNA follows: TGCGCCAGCAGCCAAGGCCTGACAGAAACCTACGAGCAGTACTTC.

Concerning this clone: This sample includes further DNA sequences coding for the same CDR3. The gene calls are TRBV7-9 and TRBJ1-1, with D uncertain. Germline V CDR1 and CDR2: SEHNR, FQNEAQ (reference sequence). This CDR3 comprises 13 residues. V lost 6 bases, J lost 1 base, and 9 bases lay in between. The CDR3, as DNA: TGTGCCAGCAGAGGAGGCGGGAACACTGAAGCTTTCTTT. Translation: CASRGGGNTEAFF.

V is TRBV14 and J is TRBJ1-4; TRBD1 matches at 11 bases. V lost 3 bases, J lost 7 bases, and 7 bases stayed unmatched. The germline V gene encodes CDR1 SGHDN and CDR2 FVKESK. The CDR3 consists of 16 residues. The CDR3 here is CASSQRTGGRGEKLFF. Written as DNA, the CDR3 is TGTGCCAGCAGCCAGAGGACAGGGGGCCGGGGTGAAAAACTGTTTTTT.

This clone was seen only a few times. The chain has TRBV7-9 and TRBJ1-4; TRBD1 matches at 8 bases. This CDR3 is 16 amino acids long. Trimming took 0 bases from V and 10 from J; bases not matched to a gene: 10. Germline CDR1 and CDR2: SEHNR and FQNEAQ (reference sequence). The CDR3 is CASSLAPGGQDGKLFF. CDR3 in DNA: TGTGCCAGCAGCTTAGCTCCGGGGGGACAGGATGGAAAACTGTTTTTT.

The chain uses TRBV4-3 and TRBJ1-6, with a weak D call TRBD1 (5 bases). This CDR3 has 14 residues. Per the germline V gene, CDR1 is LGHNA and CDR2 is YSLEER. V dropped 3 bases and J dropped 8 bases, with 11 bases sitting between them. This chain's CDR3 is CASSQTLGHSPLHF. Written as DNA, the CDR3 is TGCGCCAGCAGCCAGACCCTGGGGCATTCACCCCTCCACTTT.

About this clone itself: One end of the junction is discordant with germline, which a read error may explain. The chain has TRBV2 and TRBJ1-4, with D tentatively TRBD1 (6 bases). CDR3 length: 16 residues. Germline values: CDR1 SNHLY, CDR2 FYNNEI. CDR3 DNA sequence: TGTGCCAGCAGTGAAATAGGAGGGGGGACTAATGAAAAGCTGTTTTTT. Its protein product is CASSEIGGGTNEKLFF.

The CDR3 DNA reads TGTGCCAGCAGCTCAGGGACTAGCGGGGTGTCCGAGCAGTACTTC. Its translation: CASSSGTSGVSEQYF. The chain links TRBV7-9 to TRBJ2-7; the match to TRBD2 covers 13 bases. V lost 4 bases and J lost 6; bases outside the gene matches: 6. Germline V gives CDR1 SEHNR, CDR2 FQNEAQ (reference sequence). The CDR3 spans 15 residues.